The clone carrying this TCR beta chain showed up just once. Its antigen is unknown. It was on ten immunoSEQ deep assay plates that unsorted PBMC DNA was sequenced. Assay used: immunoSEQ multiplex PCR; TCRdb lists only in-frame clones, some missing. The sample lists roughly 500,000 clones; approximately 80% were seen once. This entry is derived from a study of shared clonotypes between healthy human individuals. Study results and caveats: Clonotype sharing across donors was expected to vary with sequencing depth.

The V gene lost 4 bases and the J gene lost 5 bases, with 7 bases spanning the gap. Germline V gene sequence: CDR1 SQVTM, CDR2 ANQGSEA. This CDR3 comprises 11 residues. The study used 83 million or so PBMCs per unsorted sample for genomic DNA. The V and J genes are TRBV29-1 and TRBJ2-3; perhaps TRBD2 as D (5 bases). The clonotype originates from a woman in her thirties or forties in good health. Some clones in this sample may be carry-over from other donors' samples. The sample taken for sequencing was PBMCs. CDR3: CSVAGLDTQYF. CDR3 sequence (DNA): TGCAGCGTTGCGGGGTTAGATACGCAGTATTTT.